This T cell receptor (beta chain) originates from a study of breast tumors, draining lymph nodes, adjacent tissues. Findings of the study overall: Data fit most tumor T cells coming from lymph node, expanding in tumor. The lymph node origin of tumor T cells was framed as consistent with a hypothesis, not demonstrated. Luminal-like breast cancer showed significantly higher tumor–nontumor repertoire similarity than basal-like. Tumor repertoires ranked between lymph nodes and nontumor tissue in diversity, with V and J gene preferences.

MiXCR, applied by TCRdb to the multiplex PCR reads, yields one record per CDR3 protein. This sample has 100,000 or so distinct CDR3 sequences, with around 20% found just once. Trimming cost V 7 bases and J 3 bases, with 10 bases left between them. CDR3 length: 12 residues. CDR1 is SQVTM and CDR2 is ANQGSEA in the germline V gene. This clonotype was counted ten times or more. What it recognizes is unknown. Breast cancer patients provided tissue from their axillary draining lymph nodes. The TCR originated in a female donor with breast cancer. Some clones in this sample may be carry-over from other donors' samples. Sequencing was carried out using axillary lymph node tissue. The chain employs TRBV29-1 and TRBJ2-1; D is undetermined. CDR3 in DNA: TGCAGCGCCGTCAACATCTACAATGAGCAGTTCTTC. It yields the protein CSAVNIYNEQFF.